A selection of T cell receptor beta chains follows, all from one sample in a study of human T cells and chemical hapten exposure. TCRdb analysed the RACE reads with MiXCR anew, one entry per CDR3 protein. This repertoire shows under 150,000 distinct CDR3 sequences, over 10% found once; its top ten account for 1.1% to 1.5%. Here the sequenced sample was whole blood, taken in connection with sensitization to the hapten diphenylcyclopropenone (DPC). The receptors were gathered from a woman aged 50 to 60 with alopecia areata. Some clones in this sample may be carry-over from other donors' samples. The CDR3 runs from the conserved cysteine through the conserved F or W. The D gene is left open where the match is weak. The size entry is marked missing in some rows and otherwise reads once, few, many or a size class.

size | J | D | length | V | CDR3 | DNA
many | TRBJ1-5 | NA | 13 | TRBV20-1 | CSARDQGDQPQHF | TGCAGTGCTAGAGATCAAGGGGACCAGCCCCAGCATTTT
NA | TRBJ2-7 | NA | 16 | TRBV6-5 | CASSGINRNPSGEQYF | TGTGCCAGCAGTGGAATCAACAGGAACCCTTCTGGAGAGCAGTACTTC
few | TRBJ1-1 | NA | 13 | TRBV10-3 | CAISRDGNTEAFF | TGTGCCATCAGTAGGGACGGGAACACTGAAGCTTTCTTT
NA | TRBJ1-2 | TRBD1 | 14 | TRBV28 | CASSFQGAPYGYTF | TGTGCCAGCAGTTTCCAGGGGGCCCCCTATGGCTACACCTTC
few | TRBJ2-2 | NA | 12 | TRBV20-1 | CSARKGTGELFF | TGCAGTGCTAGGAAGGGGACCGGGGAGCTGTTTTTT
many | TRBJ1-6 | TRBD1 | 17 | TRBV28 | CASSLETGRTGNSPLHF | TGTGCCAGCAGTTTAGAGACAGGCAGGACAGGGAATTCACCCCTCCACTTT
few | TRBJ2-1 | NA | 16 | TRBV14 | CASSQDSALPLREQFF | TGTGCCAGCAGCCAAGATTCCGCGCTCCCGCTAAGGGAGCAGTTCTTC
NA | TRBJ1-6 | NA | 13 | TRBV12-3/TRBV12-4 | CASSYRRNSPLHF | TGTGCCAGCAGTTATCGAAGGAATTCACCCCTCCACTTT
NA | TRBJ1-3 | TRBD1 | 13 | TRBV6-5 | CASSDGQGYTIYF | TGTGCCAGCAGCGATGGACAGGGATACACCATATATTTT
many | TRBJ2-2 | TRBD2 | 19 | TRBV10-2 | CASSAVQGTSGRTAGELFF | TGCGCCAGCAGCGCCGTCCAGGGGACTAGCGGGAGAACGGCCGGGGAGCTGTTTTTT
NA | TRBJ2-3 | NA | 16 | TRBV2 | CASSGTAHQITDTQYF | TGTGCCAGCAGCGGCACGGCACACCAGATCACAGATACGCAGTATTTT
NA | TRBJ2-7 | NA | 14 | TRBV28 | CASTLRMAAHEQYF | TGTGCTTCGACACTCAGGATGGCGGCCCACGAGCAGTACTTC
NA | TRBJ1-1 | NA | 15 | TRBV5-6 | CASSPRLYGDTEAFF | TGTGCCAGCAGCCCCCGGCTCTACGGGGACACTGAAGCTTTCTTT
many | TRBJ1-1 | NA | 15 | TRBV11-2 | CASSLVGGRATEAFF | TGTGCCAGCAGCTTAGTTGGGGGGAGGGCCACTGAAGCTTTCTTT
few | TRBJ2-3 | NA | 13 | TRBV12-3/TRBV12-4 | CASSLPGVRTQYF | TGTGCCAGCAGTTTACCGGGAGTGCGTACGCAGTATTTT
NA | TRBJ1-2 | NA | 15 | TRBV19 | CASSPTGSLLYGYTF | TGTGCCAGTAGTCCGACAGGTTCCCTTCTCTATGGCTACACCTTC
many | TRBJ1-1 | NA | 13 | TRBV18 | CASSPGQGLEAFF | TGTGCCAGCTCACCAGGCCAGGGTTTGGAAGCTTTCTTT
many | TRBJ2-6 | TRBD1 | 18 | TRBV11-2 | CASSAPGTGAYGANVLTF | TGTGCCAGCAGCGCACCCGGGACAGGGGCCTACGGGGCCAACGTCCTGACTTTC
NA | TRBJ2-4 | NA | 12 | TRBV28 | CASSSDINIQYF | TGTGCCAGCAGTTCTGACATAAACATTCAGTACTTC
NA | TRBJ2-7 | TRBD2 | 14 | TRBV20-1 | CSATTGLAGYEQYF | TGCAGTGCTACCACGGGACTAGCGGGGTACGAGCAGTACTTC
many | TRBJ1-6 | NA | 12 | TRBV6-2/TRBV6-3 | CASRPPNSPLHF | TGTGCCAGCCGACCCCCGAATTCACCCCTCCACTTT
many | TRBJ2-7 | NA | 13 | TRBV6-2/TRBV6-3 | CASSYSRGNEQYF | TGTGCCAGCAGTTACTCTAGGGGGAACGAGCAGTACTTC
NA | TRBJ1-4 | NA | 12 | TRBV29-1 | CSVRSYGEKLFF | TGCAGCGTTCGATCCTACGGGGAAAAACTGTTTTTT
many | TRBJ2-1 | TRBD2 | 15 | TRBV7-6 | CASSLAASGYNEQFF | TGTGCCAGCAGCTTAGCGGCTAGCGGATACAATGAGCAGTTCTTC
few | TRBJ2-3 | TRBD2 | 16 | TRBV4-2 | CASSQDYGGNTDTQCF | TGTGCCAGCAGCCAAGATTACGGGGGGAACACAGATACGCAGTGTTTT
NA | TRBJ1-3 | NA | 14 | TRBV10-3 | CAISQDVTGNTIYF | TGTGCCATCAGTCAGGATGTTACTGGAAACACCATATATTTT
NA | TRBJ1-5 | NA | 15 | TRBV7-2 | CASSSRRGSNQPQHF | TGTGCCAGCAGCTCACGACGGGGTAGCAATCAGCCCCAGCATTTT
few | TRBJ1-4 | NA | 16 | TRBV6-1 | CASTLYGGVGNEKLFF | TGTGCCAGCACGCTTTACGGTGGGGTTGGTAATGAAAAACTGTTTTTT
NA | TRBJ2-6 | NA | 15 | TRBV12-3/TRBV12-4 | CASSRNRAGANVLTF | TGTGCCAGCAGCCGGAACAGGGCTGGGGCCAACGTCCTGACTTTC
once | TRBJ2-7 | NA | 14 | TRBV9 | CASSGERNQVEQYF | TGTGCCAGCAGCGGCGAGCGGAATCAGGTCGAGCAGTACTTC
NA | TRBJ1-6 | TRBD1 | 15 | TRBV2 | CASSPGQGKYSPLHF | TGTGCCAGCAGCCCAGGACAGGGCAAATATTCACCCCTCCACTTT
NA | TRBJ2-1 | TRBD2 | 14 | TRBV19 | CASSASGSVYEQFF | TGTGCCAGTAGTGCTAGCGGGAGTGTATATGAGCAGTTCTTC
few | TRBJ2-3 | NA | 13 | TRBV9 | CASSVGSGDTQYF | TGTGCCAGCAGCGTAGGAAGTGGAGATACGCAGTATTTT
few | TRBJ2-3 | NA | 14 | TRBV3-1 | CASSQVRGTDTQYF | TGTGCCAGCAGCCAAGTGAGGGGCACAGATACGCAGTATTTT
many | TRBJ1-2 | NA | 13 | TRBV20-1 | CSARAPPANGYTF | TGCAGTGCTAGAGCCCCCCCGGCAAACGGCTACACCTTC
NA | TRBJ1-1 | NA | 13 | TRBV28 | CASKFPLNTEAFF | TGTGCCAGCAAGTTCCCTTTGAACACTGAAGCTTTCTTT